These 20 T cell receptor beta chains were all obtained from the same sample, sequenced in a study of T cell responses to AZD1222 COVID-19 vaccine. Assay used: immunoSEQ multiplex PCR; TCRdb lists only in-frame clones, some missing. In the table there are 150,000 to 200,000 clones, 90% of which are singletons. Sequencing was performed on peripheral blood, taken 28 days after the second dose of the MenACWY control vaccine. The receptors stem from an adult who received the MenACWY meningococcal vaccine as a control.

The rearrangement links TRBV5-1 to TRBJ2-6; D is ambiguous. The V end was cut by 0 bases, the J end by 2 bases, with 12 bases between. Germline CDR1 reads SGHRS; CDR2 reads YFSETQ. The CDR3 contains 17 residues. The CDR3 is CASSLDGRSPGANVLTF. In DNA form, the CDR3 reads TGCGCCAGCAGCTTGGATGGGCGGTCTCCTGGGGCCAACGTCCTGACTTTC.

This rearrangement joins TRBV25-1 to TRBJ2-3; D might be TRBD2 (5 bases). Per the germline V gene, CDR1 is MGHDK and CDR2 is SYGVNS. Trimming removed 1 base at V and 2 bases at J, with 7 bases between. The CDR3 has 14 amino acids. DNA of the CDR3: TGTGCCAGCAGTGAATTCGGGGTCACAGATACGCAGTATTTT. It yields the protein CASSEFGVTDTQYF.

CDR3 region: CASSQGGVAHHPPYEQYF. The CDR3 DNA reads TGTGCCAGCAGCCAAGGAGGGGTCGCGCACCATCCCCCCTACGAGCAGTACTTC. The chain couples TRBV3-1 (or the pseudogene TRBV3-2) to TRBJ2-7; D assignment may be TRBD1 or TRBD2 (5 bases each). Deletions cut 1 base from V and 2 bases from J, with 21 bases between. This CDR3 is 18 amino acids long. From germline, CDR1 is LGHDT and CDR2 YNNKEL (reference sequence).

The chain couples TRBV6-2 or TRBV6-3 to TRBJ2-1; D ambiguous. Germline V gives CDR1 MNHEY, CDR2 SVGEGT. Trimming took 0 bases from V and 9 from J, leaving 12 bases between them. The length of the CDR3 is 14 residues. CDR3 nucleotides: TGTGCCAGCAGTTACTCGATATTGGCAGTTGAGCAGTTCTTC. Residues: CASSYSILAVEQFF.

The chain links TRBV28 to TRBJ1-4; TRBD1 aligns across 9 bases. V lost 4 bases, J lost 8 bases, and 5 bases stayed unmatched. The germline V gene has CDR1 MDHEN and CDR2 SYDVKM. The CDR3 has 14 residues. CDR3 in amino acids: CASSYGQGREKLFF. The CDR3 nucleotides read TGTGCCAGCAGTTATGGACAGGGGAGGGAAAAACTGTTTTTT. Using reference TRBV28 and TRBJ1-4 for the parts outside the CDR3, the full variable domain is DVKVTQSSRYLVKRTGEKVFLECVQDMDHENMFWYRQDPGLGLRLIYFSYDVKMKEKGDIPEGYSVSREKKERFSLILESASTNQTSMYLCASSYGQGREKLFFGSGTQLSVL.

The sample holds a few counts of this clone. This sequence joins TRBV7-2 and TRBJ1-5; D is possibly TRBD1 (6 bases). The V end was cut by 2 bases, the J end by 6 bases, with 14 bases between. Germline CDR1 reads SGHTA; CDR2 reads FQGNSA. The CDR3 spans 15 residues. Here the CDR3 DNA reads TGTGCCAGCAGCTTAATGGGGGCGCGGAGTCAGCCCCAGCATTTT. It codes for CASSLMGARSQPQHF.

The CDR3 DNA follows: TGTGCCAGCCACCGTGGGGGCGCAACAGATACGCAGTATTTT. Translating gives CASHRGGATDTQYF. This chain uses TRBV6-5 with TRBJ2-3; D may be TRBD1 (6 bases). The CDR3 length is 14 residues. Germline-derived CDR1 and CDR2 are MNHEY and SVGAGI. The V end was cut by 8 bases, the J end by 3 bases, with 15 bases between.

The chain joins TRBV6-5 to TRBJ1-1, with 7 bases identical to TRBD1. V shed 7 bases, J shed 5 bases, and the junction held 7 bases outside the gene matches. The CDR3 loop spans 13 amino acids. Germline lookup yields CDR1 MNHEY and CDR2 SVGAGI. The CDR3 reads CASKETGRTEAFF. CDR3 nucleotide sequence: TGTGCCAGCAAGGAGACAGGGAGGACTGAAGCTTTCTTT.

The V call is TRBV27, the J call TRBJ2-5; 11 nucleotides match TRBD1. The CDR3 loop spans 15 amino acids. Trimming removed 5 bases from V and 3 bases from J; junction bases left unmatched: 5. Looked up from germline, CDR1 is MNHEY and CDR2 is SMNVEV (reference sequence). The CDR3 coding sequence is TGTGCCAGCAGTGTCCGGGACAGGGGGAAAGAGACCCAGTACTTC. This codes for CASSVRDRGKETQYF.

This clone was detected once. The CDR3: CASSQFFEGMNEQFF. In DNA form, the CDR3 reads TGCGCCAGCAGCCAATTCTTCGAGGGGATGAATGAGCAGTTCTTC. The V gene is TRBV4-3, the J gene TRBJ2-1, with D perhaps matching TRBD1 or TRBD2 (5 bases each). There are 15 residues in the CDR3. The V end lost 2 bases, the J end lost 7 bases, and 15 bases lay between the germline ends. From germline, CDR1 is LGHNA and CDR2 YSLEER.

The CDR3 sequence is CASSLMGQETQYF. CDR3 in DNA: TGTGCCAGCAGTTTAATGGGACAGGAGACCCAGTACTTC. This sequence joins TRBV27 and TRBJ2-5, with TRBD1 matching 7 bases. The CDR3 sequence is 13 residues long. Unmatched junction bases numbered 2, after V lost 2 bases and J lost 5 bases. Germline lookup yields CDR1 MNHEY and CDR2 SMNVEV (reference sequence).

The chain has TRBV24-1 and TRBJ2-2; possibly TRBD1 for D (6 bases). V was shortened by 8 bases and J by 2 bases, with 23 bases between the two germline ends. The CDR3 consists of 18 residues. Germline V lookup: CDR1 KGHDR, CDR2 SFDVKD. CDR3 DNA sequence: TGTGCCACCAACCCTACACGGACAGCGAAAATTAACACCGGGGAGCTGTTTTTT. It is translated as CATNPTRTAKINTGELFF.

This chain connects TRBV28 to TRBJ1-6, with 8 bases identical to TRBD1. Germline V gene sequence: CDR1 MDHEN, CDR2 SYDVKM. V lost 11 bases to trimming and J lost 2 bases; unmatched junction nucleotides: 5. CDR3 length: 14 amino acids. The CDR3 spells CAGQGAPYNSPLHF. DNA of the CDR3: TGTGCCGGCCAGGGGGCCCCCTATAATTCACCCCTCCACTTT.

The chain joins TRBV10-1 to TRBJ1-4; the D is unclear. The CDR3 spans 10 residues. The ends were cut back, 9 bases at V and 8 bases at J, with 7 bases in the middle. Germline loops: CDR1 WNHNN, CDR2 SYGVQD (reference sequence). CDR3 loop: CASTGEKLFF. CDR3 DNA: TGCGCCAGTACGGGAGAAAAACTGTTTTTT.

The V gene is TRBV5-1, the J gene TRBJ1-4, with a tentative D call TRBD1 (5 bases). The CDR3 length is 13 residues. V was pared by 4 bases and J by 7 bases, with 11 bases between. CDR1 SGHRS and CDR2 YFSETQ come from the germline V gene. The CDR3 DNA follows: TGCGCCAGCAGCCGGGACCGAAGTGAAAAACTGTTTTTT. This encodes CASSRDRSEKLFF.

The rearrangement links TRBV4-3 to TRBJ2-7, with D possibly TRBD1 on 6 matching bases. The germline V gene encodes CDR1 LGHNA and CDR2 YSLEER. The CDR3 runs to 14 residues. Trimming cost V 0 bases and J 7 bases, with 13 bases left between them. The CDR3: CASSQDQGLGEQYF. For the CDR3, the DNA is TGCGCCAGCAGCCAAGACCAGGGGCTTGGGGAGCAGTACTTC.

The chain uses TRBV7-8 and TRBJ2-1; weak D call: TRBD2 (5 bases). Germline V gives CDR1 SGHVS, CDR2 FQNEAQ. V dropped 1 base and J dropped 7 bases, with 11 bases sitting between them. CDR3 length equals 14 residues. CDR3 coding DNA: TGTGCCAGCAGCTTAGTCGGGGATTTGAATGAGCAGTTCTTC. This codes for CASSLVGDLNEQFF.

This chain links TRBV7-9 with TRBJ1-2, with TRBD1 identical over 9 bases. The CDR3 spans 14 residues. Germline-derived CDR1 and CDR2 are SEHNR and FQNEAQ (reference sequence). V shed 5 bases and J 7 bases; nucleotides not matched to a gene: 8. This CDR3 reads CASSPADRGGGYTF. The CDR3 nucleotides read TGTGCCAGCAGCCCTGCGGACAGGGGTGGTGGCTACACCTTC.

V usage is TRBV7-2 and J usage is TRBJ1-4; D ambiguous. V was trimmed by 3 bases and J by 7 bases, leaving 15 bases between them. Germline lookup yields CDR1 SGHTA and CDR2 FQGNSA. This CDR3 contains 15 residues. The CDR3 DNA reads TGTGCCAGCAGCTTCGCTGGGCAGTTAGTTGAAAAACTGTTTTTT. Encoded protein: CASSFAGQLVEKLFF.

The chain links TRBV10-1 to TRBJ1-3; D may be TRBD1 (6 bases). The germline V and J ends were trimmed by 4 bases and 2 bases, with 9 bases remaining between them. This CDR3 spans 14 amino acids. CDR1 and CDR2 from the germline V gene are WNHNN and SYGVQD (reference sequence). CDR3 coding DNA: TGCGCCAGCAGTGCGACAGGAACTGGAAACACCATATATTTT. Protein product: CASSATGTGNTIYF.